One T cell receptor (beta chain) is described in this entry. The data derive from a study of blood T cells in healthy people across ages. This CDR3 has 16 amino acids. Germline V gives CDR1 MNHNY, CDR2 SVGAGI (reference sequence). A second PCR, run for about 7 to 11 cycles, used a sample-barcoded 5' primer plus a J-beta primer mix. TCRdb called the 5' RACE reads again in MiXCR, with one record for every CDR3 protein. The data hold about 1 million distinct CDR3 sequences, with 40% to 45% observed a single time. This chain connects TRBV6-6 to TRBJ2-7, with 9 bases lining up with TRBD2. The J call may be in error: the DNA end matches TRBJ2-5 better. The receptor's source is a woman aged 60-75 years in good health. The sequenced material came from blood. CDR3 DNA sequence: TGTGCCAGCAGTTACTCGGCTAGCGGGGTAGAAGAGACCCAGTACTTC. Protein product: CASSYSASGVEETQYF.